The entry below describes one T cell receptor (beta chain). Antigen specificity is unknown. These data belong to a study of T-cell memory formation after mild COVID-19. Study overall: Largely donor-specific TCR clusters were found.

TCRdb processed the 5' RACE reads anew with MiXCR; each CDR3 protein has one entry. The table records 350,000 or so distinct CDR3 sequences, around 21% of them present only once. The germline gives CDR1 KGHDR, CDR2 SFDVKD. The V and J ends lost 1 base and 4 bases respectively, with 9 bases between them. There are 15 residues in the CDR3. Whole-study findings and limits: CM and EM subsets held most contracting CD4+ clones; EMRA held CD8+ ones. Confirmation was lacking for SARS-CoV-2 specificity of second-wave clones that peaked on day 37. The finding that pre-infection memory included some responding clones suggested that cross-reactive memory joined.

The sequence was obtained from an adult woman who had mild COVID-19 (a few samples of this study predate the infection). Cell type and time point are not known. The sequencing input was PBMCs or a T cell subset sorted from them (not recorded which). The chain employs TRBV24-1 and TRBJ2-2; D gene ambiguous. CDR3 residues: CATSDFKRSTGELFF. As DNA, the CDR3 is TGTGCCACCAGTGATTTTAAACGGTCCACCGGGGAGCTGTTTTTT.